The 32 T cell receptor beta chains presented below share a single source sample, sequenced in a study of blood T cells in healthy people across ages. It was with a sample-barcoded 5' primer and a J-beta primer mix that a second PCR of roughly 7 to 11 cycles was run. From the 5' RACE reads, TCRdb called clonotypes with MiXCR, one entry per CDR3 protein. The sample lists about 1.5 million distinct CDR3 sequences; approximately 43% were seen once. The sequencing sample was made of blood. These receptors were obtained from a woman between 18 and 29 years old in good health.

About this clonotype: The junction differs from germline at one of its ends, possibly a read error. The chain joins TRBV9 to TRBJ2-1, with D tentatively TRBD1 (6 bases). Germline lookup yields CDR1 SGDLS and CDR2 YYNGEE. The CDR3 is 15 amino acids. The chain's CDR3 is CASSAGVISNNEQFF. In DNA form, the CDR3 reads TGTGCCAGCAGCGCAGGGGTTATCTCCAACAATGAGCAGTTCTTC.

As for this clonotype: One junction end disagrees with the germline gene, perhaps due to a read error. This sequence joins TRBV7-2 and TRBJ2-7; D remains unclear. The CDR3 has 14 residues. Germline CDR1 reads SGHTA; CDR2 reads FQGNSA. The CDR3 loop reads CASSLTWQSYGQYF. DNA for the CDR3: TGTGCCAGCAGCTTAACGTGGCAGTCCTACGGGCAGTACTTC.

The V gene is TRBV14, the J gene TRBJ2-4; D gene uncertain. Trimming took off 0 bases at V and 11 bases at J, with 8 bases between the two ends. The CDR3 totals 12 residues. Germline V gene sequence: CDR1 SGHDN, CDR2 FVKESK. The chain's CDR3 is CASSQEGSLQYF. The CDR3 region has the DNA TGTGCCAGCAGCCAAGAAGGGTCCCTTCAGTACTTC.

The chain combines TRBV27 with TRBJ2-2; D gene uncertain. Trimming removed 3 bases from V and 0 bases from J, with 8 bases in between. The germline CDR1 and CDR2 sequences are MNHEY and SMNVEV (reference sequence). This CDR3 contains 15 residues. In DNA, the CDR3 is TGTGCCAGCAGTTTCACAGCCTCGAACACCGGGGAGCTGTTTTTT. Encoded protein: CASSFTASNTGELFF.

The gene calls are TRBV4-1 and TRBJ1-1, with D unresolved. CDR3 length: 15 amino acids. V was pared by 3 bases and J by 3 bases, with 14 bases between. Germline V lookup: CDR1 MGHRA, CDR2 YSYEKL. In DNA, the CDR3 is TGCGCCAGCAGCCAGACGGGCAACGACCACACTGAAGCTTTCTTT. Protein: CASSQTGNDHTEAFF.

The chain is built from TRBV2 and TRBJ2-1, with 11 bases identical to TRBD2. The V gene's germline CDR1 is SNHLY and CDR2 FYNNEI. The junction had 2 bases not matched to a gene; V was cut back by 7 bases and J by 6 bases. The CDR3 length is 13 residues. This chain's CDR3 is CASISGGVNEQFF. The CDR3 nucleotides read TGTGCCAGCATTAGCGGGGGGGTCAATGAGCAGTTCTTC. Full variable domain (missing parts from reference TRBV2 and TRBJ2-1): EPEVTQTPSHQVTQMGQEVILRCVPISNHLYFYWYRQILGQKVEFLVSFYNNEISEKSEIFDDQFSVERPDGSNFTLKIRSTKLEDSAMYFCASISGGVNEQFFGPGTRLTVL.

The chain links TRBV20-1 to TRBJ1-5, with D possibly TRBD1 on 6 matching bases. CDR1 and CDR2 from the germline V gene are DFQATT and SNEGSKA (reference sequence). The CDR3 covers 17 residues. V was pared by 0 bases and J by 2 bases, with 17 bases between. The CDR3 region has the DNA TGCAGTGCTAGAGACAGGGGCCCGAAGGTCCGCAATCAGCCCCAGCATTTT. Amino acid sequence: CSARDRGPKVRNQPQHF.

This clonotype was seen at least ten times. The J gene is TRBJ2-7, the V gene TRBV6-2 or TRBV6-3, with no clear D. CDR1 MNHEY and CDR2 SVGEGT come from the germline V gene. Trimming took 2 bases from V and 3 from J, leaving 5 bases between them. The CDR3 extends over 12 amino acids. The CDR3 loop reads CASSYVSYEQYF. The CDR3 DNA sequence: TGTGCCAGCAGTTACGTTAGCTACGAGCAGTACTTC.

This clonotype was seen just once. This chain joins TRBV20-1 and TRBJ2-1; the D call may be TRBD1 or TRBD2 (5 bases each). The J call may be faulty, since TRBJ2-7 better matches the DNA end. Germline CDR1 is DFQATT and CDR2 is SNEGSKA (reference sequence). This CDR3 has 14 residues. CDR3 sequence (DNA): TGCAGTGCTAGAGATGTAGGAGAGGGGTACGAGCAGTACTTC. This sequence encodes CSARDVGEGYEQYF.

The chain employs TRBV4-3 and TRBJ2-1; 13 bases are shared with TRBD2. V was clipped by 4 bases and J by 6 bases; unmatched bases: 9. The germline CDR1 and CDR2 sequences are LGHNA and YSLEER. This CDR3 region has 17 residues. The CDR3 loop reads CASSPFGTSGNGNEQFF. In DNA form, the CDR3 reads TGCGCCAGCAGCCCATTCGGGACTAGCGGGAATGGCAATGAGCAGTTCTTC.

The CDR3 reads CASNQDLDGVLTDTQYF. CDR3 DNA: TGCGCCAGCAACCAGGATTTAGACGGTGTCCTCACAGATACGCAGTATTTT. The V gene is TRBV4-3, the J gene TRBJ2-3, with D unclear. Germline V gene data show CDR1 as LGHNA and CDR2 as YSLEER. V lost 7 bases and J lost 2, with 22 bases in between. There are 17 residues in the CDR3.

There are a few counts of this clonotype. The chain combines TRBV15 with TRBJ2-1; D gene ambiguous. The V and J ends lost 2 bases and 5 bases respectively, with 16 bases between them. CDR3 size: 16 residues. CDR1 LNHNV and CDR2 YYDKDF come from the germline V gene (reference sequence). The CDR3 sequence: CATSRSQEDLDNEQFF. CDR3 coding DNA: TGTGCCACCAGCAGATCCCAGGAAGACCTCGACAATGAGCAGTTCTTC.

This rearrangement joins TRBV4-2 to TRBJ2-1; TRBD2 matches at 7 bases. The V and J ends lost 1 base and 4 bases, in that order; junction bases with no gene match: 10. The CDR3 is 17 amino acids. Germline values: CDR1 LGHNA, CDR2 YNFKEQ. The CDR3 DNA reads TGTGCCAGCAGCCAAGGAAGTCTAGCGGAACGTTACAATGAGCAGTTCTTC. Protein sequence: CASSQGSLAERYNEQFF.

The J gene is TRBJ1-4, the V gene TRBV7-3; no firm D call. Germline loops: CDR1 SGHTA, CDR2 FQGTGA. Trimming removed 1 base from V and 8 bases from J, with 8 bases in between. The CDR3 has 13 residues. The CDR3 nucleotides read TGTGCCAGCAGCTTAAGACCGGGGGAAAAACTGTTTTTT. Translated, it gives CASSLRPGEKLFF.

The CDR3 DNA reads as TGTGCCAGCAGTTGGACAGGGAATTTCGACGAGCAGTACTTC. Protein: CASSWTGNFDEQYF. The V and J genes are TRBV28 and TRBJ2-7; 8 bases map to TRBD1. This CDR3 is built from 14 residues. V was pared by 4 bases and J by 5 bases, with 7 bases of the junction left unmatched. Germline lookup yields CDR1 MDHEN and CDR2 SYDVKM. Complete variable domain (other parts from reference TRBV28 and TRBJ2-7): DVKVTQSSRYLVKRTGEKVFLECVQDMDHENMFWYRQDPGLGLRLIYFSYDVKMKEKGDIPEGYSVSREKKERFSLILESASTNQTSMYLCASSWTGNFDEQYFGPGTRLTVT.

This clonotype was seen at least ten times. The rearrangement joins TRBV7-2 to TRBJ2-5, with a weak D call TRBD1 (6 bases). Germline V gives CDR1 SGHTA, CDR2 FQGNSA. Trimming left V 3 bases short and J 3 bases short, with 14 bases between. The CDR3 loop spans 15 amino acids. In nucleotides, the CDR3 is TGTGCCAGCAGCTTTAATCAGGGGCTGGAAGAGACCCAGTACTTC. The encoded protein is CASSFNQGLEETQYF.

Comment on this clonotype: A read error may account for a junction end that differs from germline. The gene calls are TRBV4-1 and TRBJ2-7; 8 bases are a match to TRBD2. Looked up from germline, CDR1 is MGHRA and CDR2 is YSYEKL. The CDR3 spans 14 residues. CDR3 sequence: CASSQVAGSYERYF. In DNA form, the CDR3 reads TGCGCCAGCAGCCAAGTAGCGGGGTCATACGAGCGGTACTTC.

This clonotype was found a few times. The CDR3 DNA sequence: TGTGCCAGCAGCATGACAGCGGGCACTGAAGCTTTCTTT. This encodes CASSMTAGTEAFF. The V call is TRBV7-3, the J call TRBJ1-1, with D possibly matching TRBD1 (5 bases). V lost 5 bases, J lost 4 bases, and 11 bases lay in between. The CDR3 extends over 13 amino acids. Per germline, CDR1 SGHTA and CDR2 FQGTGA. The complete variable domain, with remaining parts taken from reference TRBV7-3 and TRBJ1-1, reads GAGVSQTPSNKVTEKGKYVELRCDPISGHTALYWYRQSLGQGPEFLIYFQGTGAADDSGLPNDRFFAVRPEGSVSTLKIQRTERGDSAVYLCASSMTAGTEAFFGQGTRLTVV.

The V gene is TRBV6-2 or TRBV6-3, the J gene TRBJ1-2; 7 nucleotides agree with TRBD1. Trimming took 6 bases from V and 0 from J; bases not matched to a gene: 7. This CDR3 is built from 15 residues. Germline CDR1 and CDR2: MNHEY and SVGEGT. CDR3 amino acids: CASRRSTGPNYGYTF. Written as DNA, the CDR3 is TGTGCCAGCAGGAGGTCGACAGGGCCTAACTATGGCTACACCTTC.

The chain joins TRBV30 to TRBJ2-7, with no clear D. V was clipped by 1 base and J by 2 bases, with 6 bases between them. The germline V gene has CDR1 GTSNPN and CDR2 SVGIG (reference sequence). The CDR3 is 12 amino acids. The CDR3 is CAWSGGTYEQYF. The CDR3 bases are TGTGCCTGGAGTGGAGGTACCTACGAGCAGTACTTC.

V is TRBV4-3 and J is TRBJ2-2; D gene unclear. The CDR3 is made up of 14 amino acids. Trimming pared 1 base from V and 3 bases from J, leaving 6 bases between. Germline-derived CDR1 and CDR2 are LGHNA and YSLEER. Here the CDR3 DNA reads TGCGCCAGCAGCCAAGCCCCTTACACCGGGGAGCTGTTTTTT. As protein: CASSQAPYTGELFF.

The chain employs TRBV28 and TRBJ1-2; perhaps TRBD1 as D (5 bases). The CDR3 has 14 amino acids. Germline V gives CDR1 MDHEN, CDR2 SYDVKM. The V end lost 2 bases, the J end lost 4 bases, and 11 bases lay between the germline ends. The CDR3 sequence is CASSLDGRVYGYTF. CDR3 coding DNA: TGTGCCAGCAGTTTAGACGGCAGGGTCTATGGCTACACCTTC.

This rearrangement joins TRBV7-9 to TRBJ1-2, with D possibly TRBD1 on 5 matching bases. The CDR3 has 18 residues. V lost 0 bases and J 1 base, leaving 18 bases between the germline ends. Germline CDR1 is SEHNR and CDR2 is FQNEAQ (reference sequence). For the CDR3, the DNA is TGTGCCAGCAGCTTAGCAGGTCAGGGAAGCTCATTTAACTATGGCTACACCTTC. This translates into CASSLAGQGSSFNYGYTF.

The chain carries TRBV10-1 and TRBJ2-3; D is ambiguous. V lost 4 bases, J lost 4 bases, and 12 bases lay in between. CDR1 is WNHNN and CDR2 is SYGVQD in the germline V gene (reference sequence). The CDR3 contains 14 residues. The CDR3 sequence: CASSVRPSADTQYF. CDR3 nucleotide sequence: TGCGCCAGCAGTGTTCGCCCAAGCGCAGATACGCAGTATTTT.

A few counts support this clonotype. This CDR3 is CSATIPGTSNEQYF. CDR3 DNA: TGCAGTGCCACAATCCCCGGGACTAGCAATGAGCAGTACTTC. J is TRBJ2-5 and V is TRBV20-1; 9 bases are a match to TRBD2. There are 14 residues in the CDR3. The germline gives CDR1 DFQATT, CDR2 SNEGSKA (reference sequence). After removal of 6 bases from V and 11 bases from J, the junction contained 16 bases not matched to a gene.

This clonotype was counted a few times. The J gene is TRBJ2-7, the V gene TRBV7-2, with D possibly matching TRBD1 (5 bases). This CDR3 contains 17 residues. CDR1 and CDR2 (germline): SGHTA, FQGNSA. V was clipped by 5 bases and J by 1 base, with 21 bases between them. CDR3 sequence (DNA): TGTGCCAGCAGCCGTTCCCCGACAGTTATTTTGTCCTACGAGCAGTACTTC. Its protein product is CASSRSPTVILSYEQYF.

The gene calls are TRBV6-6 and TRBJ1-2, with unresolved D. The CDR3 is made up of 13 amino acids. CDR1 and CDR2 (germline): MNHNY, SVGAGI (reference sequence). The V and J ends lost 7 bases and 2 bases respectively, with 11 bases between them. The DNA of the CDR3 is TGTGCCAGCATGGAGAGGACCAACTATGGCTACACCTTC. Residues: CASMERTNYGYTF.

The J gene is TRBJ1-1, the V gene TRBV25-1; 10 positions match TRBD1. J gave up 1 base and V 8 bases, and 10 bases lay outside the gene matches. CDR1 MGHDK and CDR2 SYGVNS come from the germline V gene. The CDR3 spans 16 residues. CDR3 protein: CASGGTGVRANTEAFF. The CDR3 bases are TGTGCCAGCGGGGGGACAGGGGTTCGGGCGAACACTGAAGCTTTCTTT.

This clonotype has a count of ten or more. The rearrangement links TRBV3-1 to TRBJ1-1; 9 positions agree with TRBD1. Germline V gene sequence: CDR1 LGHDT, CDR2 YNNKEL (reference sequence). V lost 4 bases and J lost 4; bases outside the gene matches: 4. This CDR3 comprises 14 residues. The CDR3 DNA follows: TGTGCCAGCAGCCTAACAGGGGGCGCCACTGAAGCTTTCTTT. Protein sequence: CASSLTGGATEAFF.

This clonotype has only a few counts. CDR3 DNA sequence: TGTGCCAGCCTGAGCGGGAGTAGTAGCGATGAGCAGTTCTTC. This gives the protein CASLSGSSSDEQFF. The chain carries TRBV7-2 and TRBJ2-1; 8 nucleotides align to TRBD2. J was trimmed by 8 bases and V by 8 bases; bases with no gene match: 11. The CDR3 extends over 14 amino acids. Germline values: CDR1 SGHTA, CDR2 FQGNSA.

The chain is built from TRBV12-3 or TRBV12-4 and TRBJ2-4; 7 nucleotides align to TRBD2. TRBJ2-7 matches the DNA end more closely, so the J call is doubtful. The CDR3 consists of 17 residues. CDR3 in DNA: TGTGCCAGCAGTTTTTCTGACCTCGGGAGGCAGCTCCACGAGCAGTACTTC. As protein: CASSFSDLGRQLHEQYF.

This clonotype has more than one count but fewer than ten. The V and J genes are TRBV7-9 and TRBJ1-5; the match to TRBD1 covers 9 bases. After removal of 6 bases from V and 0 bases from J, the junction contained 12 bases not matched to a gene. The germline gives CDR1 SEHNR, CDR2 FQNEAQ (reference sequence). The CDR3 has 18 amino acids. The CDR3 here is CASRSAGTGPHSNQPQHF. DNA of the CDR3: TGTGCCAGCAGATCCGCGGGGACAGGGCCGCATAGCAATCAGCCCCAGCATTTT. Full variable domain (missing parts from reference TRBV7-9 and TRBJ1-5): DTGVSQNPRHKITKRGQNVTFRCDPISEHNRLYWYRQTLGQGPEFLTYFQNEAQLEKSRLLSDRFSAERPKGSFSTLEIQRTEQGDSAMYLCASRSAGTGPHSNQPQHFGDGTRLSIL.